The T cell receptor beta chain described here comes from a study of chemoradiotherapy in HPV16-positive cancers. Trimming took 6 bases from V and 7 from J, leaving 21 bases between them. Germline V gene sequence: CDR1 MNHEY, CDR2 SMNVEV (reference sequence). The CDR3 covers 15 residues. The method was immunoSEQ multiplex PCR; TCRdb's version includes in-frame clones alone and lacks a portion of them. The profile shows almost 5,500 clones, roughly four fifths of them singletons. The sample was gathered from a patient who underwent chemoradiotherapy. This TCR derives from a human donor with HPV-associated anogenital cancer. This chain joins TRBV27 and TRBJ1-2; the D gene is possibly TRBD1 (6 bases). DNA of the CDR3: TGTGCCAGCAGCCCCCCGGGACAATCGACGGGTGGCTACACCTTC. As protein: CASSPPGQSTGGYTF.